This TCR beta chain comes out of a study of PD-L1 blockade in urothelial cancer. Documented time point: peripheral blood 6 weeks after treatment start. This clone was recorded only once. V lost 5 bases and J lost 0, with 8 bases in between. Germline V lookup: CDR1 LNHDA, CDR2 SQIVND (reference sequence). There are 14 residues in the CDR3. Sequencing used immunoSEQ multiplex PCR; TCRdb keeps in-frame clones, though not all of them. Here the sample spans about 91,000 clones, roughly 80% being singletons. The chain employs TRBV19 and TRBJ1-3; D is unclear. This TCR was recovered from a man between 65 and 80 years old with urothelial cancer. Sequenced here: PBMCs, sampled around atezolizumab (anti-PD-L1) treatment. DNA for the CDR3: TGTGCCAGTAGTCCGGGAAACTCTGGAAACACCATATATTTT. Its protein is CASSPGNSGNTIYF.